These T cell receptor beta chains were read from a single sample in a study of beta chain features in type 1 diabetes. TCRdb's copy holds only in-frame clones and misses some; the assay was immunoSEQ multiplex PCR. Of tens of thousands of clones in the sample, 49% were seen once. Sequencing was performed on central memory CD4+ T cells from blood. The receptors come from a man aged 25 to 45 with type 1 diabetes. CDR3s include the opening cysteine and the closing phenylalanine or tryptophan. Fields, in order: D gene, V gene, clone size, J gene, CDR3 DNA, CDR3 protein. A D gene is named only where the DNA matches it firmly. Clone size is given for some rows only: seen once, a few or many times, or a class if the clone is expanded.

NA	TRBV7-9	NA	TRBJ1-1	TGTGCCAGCAGCTTAGGGGCGAACCAAGCTTTCTTT	CASSLGANQAFF
NA	TRBV6-1	few	TRBJ2-1	TGTGCCATCCGCAGGCCGGAGGTCAATGAGCAGTTCTTC	CAIRRPEVNEQFF
NA	TRBV5-6	few	TRBJ2-5	TGTGCCAGCAGCTTGGAATACAGGGGAGGGACCCAGTACTTC	CASSLEYRGGTQYF
NA	TRBV2	NA	TRBJ1-5	TGTGCCAGCAGCGGCAGAGGTAATCAGCCCCAGCATTTT	CASSGRGNQPQHF
NA	TRBV7-9	NA	TRBJ2-7	TGTGCCAGCAGCTTAGTCGGGACCTACGAGCAGTACTTC	CASSLVGTYEQYF
TRBD2	TRBV2	NA	TRBJ2-1	TGTGCCAGCAGGCCGGGGGAGGGCTTCGATGAGCAGTTCTTC	CASRPGEGFDEQFF
TRBD1	TRBV6-5	NA	TRBJ2-6	TGTGCCAGCACCACAGGGGCAGCTGGGGCCAACGTCCTGACTTTC	CASTTGAAGANVLTF
NA	TRBV14	NA	TRBJ1-2	TGTGCCAGCAGCCAAGAGGGGCAAGTCTATGGCTACACCTTC	CASSQEGQVYGYTF
NA	TRBV7-6	NA	TRBJ1-4	TGTGCCAGCAGCCGGGTGCTATGGGATGAAAAACTGTTTTTT	CASSRVLWDEKLFF
TRBD1	TRBV10-3	NA	TRBJ1-2	TGTGCCATCAGTGTCCTCGGGGGGGACAGTACAACCTCTAACTATGGCTACACCTTC	CAISVLGGDSTTSNYGYTF
TRBD2	TRBV13	NA	TRBJ2-7	TGTGCCAGCAGCTTAGCGGCAGTCCCCGGGACTAGCGGTTCCGAGCAGTACTTC	CASSLAAVPGTSGSEQYF
NA	TRBV9	few	TRBJ1-1	TGTGCCAGCAGCTCCGGACAGAACACTGAAGCTTTCTTT	CASSSGQNTEAFF
NA	TRBV7-8	NA	TRBJ1-4	TGTGCCAGCAGCTTAGCACAGGCGGAAAAACTGTTTTTT	CASSLAQAEKLFF
NA	TRBV5-5	NA	TRBJ1-1	TGTGCCAGCCAAATTGAGTCCCGGGGGACTGAAGCTTTCTTT	CASQIESRGTEAFF
NA	TRBV5-1	once	TRBJ2-5	TGCGCCAGCAGCTTGATGCCAGACAAAGAGACCCAGTACTTC	CASSLMPDKETQYF
NA	TRBV29-1	NA	TRBJ2-2	TGCAGCGTTGAAGCGGTAGAAGAACAGGGCGGGGAGCTGTTTTTT	CSVEAVEEQGGELFF
NA	TRBV7-9	NA	TRBJ1-1	TGTGCCAGCAGCTTAGATGCGGGGTCCACTGAAGCTTTCTTT	CASSLDAGSTEAFF
TRBD2	TRBV5-1	NA	TRBJ2-3	TGCGCCAGCAGCGTCGGACTAGCGGGGGGGACTAGCACAGATACGCAGTATTTT	CASSVGLAGGTSTDTQYF
TRBD1	TRBV7-9	NA	TRBJ1-5	TGTGCCAGCAGCTTTCAGGGGGGCCTCGGCAATCAGCCCCAGCATTTT	CASSFQGGLGNQPQHF
NA	TRBV30	NA	TRBJ1-3	TGTGCCTGGACCCTCGGGGGGTCTGAAAACACCATATATTTT	CAWTLGGSENTIYF
NA	TRBV5-1	few	TRBJ2-3	TGCGCCAGCAGCTTGCTGGGCCACAACACAGATACGCAGTATTTT	CASSLLGHNTDTQYF
NA	TRBV18	NA	TRBJ2-5	TGTGCCAGCTCCCCCGGGATTGGGGTAGGAGAGACCCAGTACTTC	CASSPGIGVGETQYF
NA	TRBV9	few	TRBJ1-2	TGTGCCAGCAGCGGGGGAAGGGGGTATCATGGCTACACCTTC	CASSGGRGYHGYTF
TRBD1	TRBV10-3	NA	TRBJ1-1	TGTGCCATCACCGATGGACAGGGGATCGGGGCTTTCTTT	CAITDGQGIGAFF
NA	TRBV2	NA	TRBJ1-6	TGTGCCAGCAGTGCCCAGGCCAGTTCACCCCTCCACTTT	CASSAQASSPLHF
NA	TRBV7-2	NA	TRBJ2-7	TGTGCCAGCAGCTTGAAAGCGAGAGGCCCTACCTACGAGCAGTACTTC	CASSLKARGPTYEQYF
NA	TRBV5-5	NA	TRBJ1-1	TGTGCCAGCACCCCCCCTGGAGCTTACACTGAAGCTTTCTTT	CASTPPGAYTEAFF
NA	TRBV6-5	NA	TRBJ1-2	TGTGCCAGCAGTTACGCCGGAGGGGTTGCCTACACCTTC	CASSYAGGVAYTF
NA	TRBV2	NA	TRBJ2-3	TGTGCCAGCAGTGAAAACAGTGGTACGCAGTATTTT	CASSENSGTQYF
NA	TRBV9	NA	TRBJ2-1	TGTGCCAGCAGCCTGACAGCGAGCTCCTACAATGAGCAGTTCTTC	CASSLTASSYNEQFF
NA	TRBV30	NA	TRBJ1-6	TGTGCCTGGAGTCCTCCGGACAGTGACAATTCACCCCTCCACTTT	CAWSPPDSDNSPLHF
NA	TRBV19	few	TRBJ2-4	TGTGCCAGTAGTAATCAGCCTCGGGACTCAGCCAAAAACATTCAGTACTTC	CASSNQPRDSAKNIQYF
TRBD2	TRBV2	NA	TRBJ2-7	TGTGCCAGCCTGGCACTAGCGAGTTCCTACGAGCAGTACTTC	CASLALASSYEQYF
TRBD1	TRBV6-5	few	TRBJ1-2	TGTGCCAGCAGTCCCGGACAGGGGGCGCGGGGCTACACCTTC	CASSPGQGARGYTF
TRBD1	TRBV2	NA	TRBJ2-7	TGTGCCAGCAAATGGGACAGGGACGAGCAGTACTTC	CASKWDRDEQYF
NA	TRBV5-6	NA	TRBJ2-1	TGTGCCAGCAGCGGAGGGGTAGCGTCGTACAATGAGCAGTTCTTC	CASSGGVASYNEQFF
TRBD2	TRBV4-2	few	TRBJ2-1	TGTGCCAGCAGCCTTAGGAGTACTAGCGGAAACAATGAGCAGTTCTTC	CASSLRSTSGNNEQFF
NA	TRBV6-1	few	TRBJ2-2	TGTGCCAGCAGTGAAGAGGGCAGGGGGGCCGGGGAGCTGTTTTTT	CASSEEGRGAGELFF
TRBD1	TRBV23-1	NA	TRBJ2-7	TGCGCCAAACACAGGGGGTACGCCTACGAGCAGTACTTC	CAKHRGYAYEQYF
TRBD1	TRBV7-2	few	TRBJ2-7	TGTGCCAGCAGGGATCATCCGGGACAGGGTCTCTACGAGCAGTACTTC	CASRDHPGQGLYEQYF
NA	TRBV6-1	NA	TRBJ2-7	TGTGCCAGCAATACAGGGCGGGAGCAGTACTTC	CASNTGREQYF
TRBD1	TRBV2	NA	TRBJ1-2	TGTGCCAGCAGTGAGGGACAGGGGACTAACTATGGCTACACCTTC	CASSEGQGTNYGYTF
NA	TRBV5-5	few	TRBJ1-4	TGTGCCAGCAGGCCTGAAGCCGGGGGTTCGACTAATGAAAAACTGTTTTTT	CASRPEAGGSTNEKLFF
TRBD2	TRBV18	NA	TRBJ2-3	TGTGCCAGCTCACCGGTTGGGGGGGACACAGATACGCAGTATTTT	CASSPVGGDTDTQYF
TRBD2	TRBV10-3	few	TRBJ2-7	TGTGCCATCAGCCGACTAGCGGGATCCAACGAGCAGTACTTC	CAISRLAGSNEQYF
TRBD1	TRBV7-8	NA	TRBJ1-5	TGTGCCAGCACAGGGGACAGGGGTTTCGGCAATCAGCCCCAGCATTTT	CASTGDRGFGNQPQHF
TRBD2	TRBV7-9	NA	TRBJ2-3	TGTGCCAGCAGCTTAGACGCGGGAGGGCATCGAGATACGCAGTATTTT	CASSLDAGGHRDTQYF
NA	TRBV19	few	TRBJ1-1	TGTGCCAGTAGTATAGGGTGGGCAAACATGAACACTGAAGCTTTCTTT	CASSIGWANMNTEAFF
NA	TRBV21-1	NA	TRBJ1-2	TGTGCCAGCAGCAAAGGTCCCGGTGGACAGGGGCATGGCTACACCTTC	CASSKGPGGQGHGYTF
NA	TRBV6-5	NA	TRBJ1-2	TGTGCCAGCAGTCCAGGGTGGTGGGGCTACACCTTC	CASSPGWWGYTF
TRBD2	TRBV5-1	NA	TRBJ2-3	TGCGCCAGCAGCTCGCTAGCGGCCATAGATACGCAGTATTTT	CASSSLAAIDTQYF
NA	TRBV4-2	few	TRBJ1-1	TGTGCCAGCAGCCAGGGGACCCTGGGGGGTGGCACTGAAGCTTTCTTT	CASSQGTLGGGTEAFF